Following are 13 T cell receptor beta chains from one sample sequenced in a study of cytomegalovirus exposure and HLA in healthy donors. The primer mix had 60 Vbeta and 13 Jbeta primers. Libraries were prepared by immunoSEQ multiplex PCR; TCRdb keeps only in-frame clonotypes and omits some of them. The data hold hundreds of thousands of clones, with 75% to 80% observed a single time. The sequencing sample was made of PBMCs. The source of these receptors is a male donor in good health and CMV-seronegative.

This chain connects TRBV28 to TRBJ1-3; D might be TRBD1 (6 bases). V lost 2 bases and J lost 4, with 9 bases in between. This CDR3 is 14 amino acids long. From germline, CDR1 is MDHEN and CDR2 SYDVKM. CDR3 sequence: CASSLRGLGNTIYF. The CDR3 bases are TGTGCCAGCAGTTTAAGGGGGTTGGGAAACACCATATATTTT. The variable domain in full, with the rest retrieved from reference TRBV28 and TRBJ1-3, is DVKVTQSSRYLVKRTGEKVFLECVQDMDHENMFWYRQDPGLGLRLIYFSYDVKMKEKGDIPEGYSVSREKKERFSLILESASTNQTSMYLCASSLRGLGNTIYFGEGSWLTVV.

The gene calls are TRBV27 and TRBJ2-7; the match to TRBD1 covers 8 bases. The length of the CDR3 is 15 residues. V trimming: 5 bases; J trimming: 3 bases; junction bases outside the gene matches: 9. Germline assignment: CDR1 MNHEY and CDR2 SMNVEV (reference sequence). CDR3 DNA: TGTGCCAGCAGTCAATTGGGGACAGGACGCTACGAGCAGTACTTC. Translated, it gives CASSQLGTGRYEQYF.

A word on this clone: One junction end does not reproduce the germline sequence, and a read error may be involved. The chain combines TRBV27 with TRBJ1-1; perhaps TRBD1 as D (5 bases). Germline CDR1 reads MNHEY; CDR2 reads SMNVEV (reference sequence). This CDR3 spans 9 amino acids. CDR3 amino acids: CASGGEGIF. As DNA, the CDR3 is TGTGCCAGCGGAGGGGAGGGAATCTTT.

The rearrangement uses TRBV19 and TRBJ1-3, with 7 bases that match TRBD1. From germline, CDR1 is LNHDA and CDR2 SQIVND (reference sequence). V lost 7 bases to trimming and J lost 6 bases; unmatched junction nucleotides: 9. The CDR3 contains 14 residues. CDR3 nucleotide sequence: TGTGCCAGTACTTTGAGACAGGGTGAAAACACCATATATTTT. Translating gives CASTLRQGENTIYF.

The chain couples TRBV5-1 to TRBJ2-2; 7 bases fit TRBD2. CDR1 SGHRS and CDR2 YFSETQ come from the germline V gene. The CDR3 loop spans 16 amino acids. Trimming at V came to 4 bases and at J to 6 bases, leaving 12 bases not matched to a gene. The CDR3 DNA follows: TGCGCCAGCAGCCTCCGGGTAGCGGGCAACGCCGGGGAGCTGTTTTTT. It specifies CASSLRVAGNAGELFF.

The chain recombines TRBV2 with TRBJ2-7; D perhaps matches TRBD2 (6 bases). Looked up from germline, CDR1 is SNHLY and CDR2 is FYNNEI. Trimming took off 6 bases at V and 2 bases at J, with 14 bases between the two ends. The CDR3 has 14 residues. The CDR3 region has the DNA TGTGCCAGCAGGGACCGGGAGACCACCTACGAGCAGTACTTC. Its protein is CASRDRETTYEQYF.

The chain uses TRBV5-1 and TRBJ2-1; D perhaps matches TRBD2 (6 bases). This CDR3 comprises 14 residues. Germline-derived CDR1 and CDR2 are SGHRS and YFSETQ. V shed 0 bases and J shed 8 bases, with 12 bases lying between them. The CDR3 here is CASSLGLVGDEQFF. The CDR3 DNA is TGCGCCAGCAGCTTGGGACTAGTCGGGGATGAGCAGTTCTTC.

The CDR3 DNA is TGTGCCAGCAGCGCGAGCAGGAGGAGTCGGACTGAAGCTTTCTTT. Amino acids: CASSASRRSRTEAFF. V is TRBV9 and J is TRBJ1-1; D is ambiguous. From germline, CDR1 is SGDLS and CDR2 YYNGEE. With 3 bases removed from V and 5 bases from J, the gap between germline ends came to 17 bases. The CDR3 spans 15 residues.

V usage is TRBV6-6 and J usage is TRBJ1-6; 10 bases fit TRBD1. Germline lookup yields CDR1 MNHNY and CDR2 SVGAGI (reference sequence). This CDR3 is built from 14 residues. V was pared by 4 bases and J by 8 bases, with 2 bases of the junction left unmatched. Written as DNA, the CDR3 is TGTGCCAGCAGTTTTGGGACAGGGGATTCACCCCTCCACTTT. It encodes CASSFGTGDSPLHF.

The rearrangement joins TRBV5-8 to TRBJ1-2; the D gene is possibly TRBD1 (5 bases). This CDR3 spans 15 amino acids. Germline values: CDR1 SGHTS, CDR2 YDEGEE. The germline V and J ends were trimmed by 0 bases and 1 base, with 10 bases remaining between them. As DNA, the CDR3 is TGTGCCAGCAGCTTGGGCAGGGTGTATAACTATGGCTACACCTTC. Translated, it gives CASSLGRVYNYGYTF.

The J gene is TRBJ1-3, the V gene TRBV7-2; TRBD1 aligns across 8 bases. After removal of 5 bases from V and 5 bases from J, the junction contained 11 bases not matched to a gene. CDR3 length: 16 residues. Germline V lookup: CDR1 SGHTA, CDR2 FQGNSA. CDR3 sequence: CASSPRGLQDRNTIYF. In DNA form, the CDR3 reads TGTGCCAGCAGCCCCAGGGGGCTGCAGGACCGAAACACCATATATTTT.

The genes are TRBV29-1 and TRBJ2-3, with D uncertain. This CDR3 is built from 12 residues. V gave up 3 bases and J gave up 4 bases, with 8 bases separating them. Germline V lookup: CDR1 SQVTM, CDR2 ANQGSEA. The CDR3 loop reads CSVEVEADTQYF. CDR3 in DNA: TGCAGCGTTGAGGTTGAGGCAGATACGCAGTATTTT.

This chain joins TRBV29-1 and TRBJ2-2; 9 bases line up with TRBD1. In germline, CDR1 is SQVTM, CDR2 ANQGSEA. This CDR3 spans 18 amino acids. The V and J ends lost 6 bases and 7 bases, in that order; junction bases with no gene match: 21. CDR3 DNA: TGCAGCGTCGCCTCTTACACCGGGACAGGGTTTGGCAGCGGGGAGCTGTTTTTT. Residues: CSVASYTGTGFGSGELFF.